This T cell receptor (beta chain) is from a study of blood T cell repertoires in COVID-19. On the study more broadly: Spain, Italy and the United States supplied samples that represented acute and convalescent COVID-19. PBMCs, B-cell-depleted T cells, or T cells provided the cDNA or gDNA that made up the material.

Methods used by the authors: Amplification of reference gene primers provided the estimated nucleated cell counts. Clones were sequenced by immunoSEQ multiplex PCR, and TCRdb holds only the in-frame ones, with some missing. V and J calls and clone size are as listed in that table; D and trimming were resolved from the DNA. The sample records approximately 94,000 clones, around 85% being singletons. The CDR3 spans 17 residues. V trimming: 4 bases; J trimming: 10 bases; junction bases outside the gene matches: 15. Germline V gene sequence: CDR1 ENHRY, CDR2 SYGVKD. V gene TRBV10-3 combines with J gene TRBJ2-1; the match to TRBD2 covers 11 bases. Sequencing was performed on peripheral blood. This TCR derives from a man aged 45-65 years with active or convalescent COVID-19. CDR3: CAISGSRVAGGLDEQFF. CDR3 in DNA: TGTGCCATCAGTGGAAGCAGAGTAGCGGGAGGGCTAGACGAGCAGTTCTTC.